The present T cell receptor beta chain was sequenced within a study of CXCR3-negative and CXCR3-positive naive CD8 T cells. Looking at the study overall: Every library held about 1.5 +/- 0.3 million TRB reads, and the total came to around 140 million. Study results and caveats: Against CXCR3-negative naive cells, CXCR3-positive naive cells showed more hydrophobic TRB CDR3s. Memory cells showed distinct TRBV-TRBJ patterns, while the two naive subsets matched. High diversity, comparable across both naive subsets, contrasted with much lower diversity in memory CD8+ cells.

The authors made the TRB cDNA libraries by 5' RACE using UMI labels. From its re-call of the 5' RACE reads, TCRdb lists each CDR3 protein once, without DNA. The ten most abundant clones cover about 0.48% of a sample with 150,000 or so distinct CDR3 sequences. The CDR3 length is 16 residues. Germline values: CDR1 SGHRS, CDR2 YFSETQ. Turning to this clonotype: Its antigen is currently unknown.

Naive cells were sorted as CD45RO-, CCR7+, CD27+ and CD95-. The sample comprised naive CXCR3+ CD8+ T cells from blood. Subset noted: CD45RO-CCR7+CD27+CD95- naive CD8+ T cells expressing CXCR3 (TNR3+). The rearrangement joins TRBV5-1 to TRBJ1-3; no DNA is available, so the TRBD1 call from TCRdb remains unchecked. The clonotype originates from a human donor in good health. Some clones in this sample may be carry-over from other donors' samples. This CDR3 reads CASRPGALDSGNTIYF. Full variable domain (missing parts from reference TRBV5-1 and TRBJ1-3): KAGVTQTPRYLIKTRGQQVTLSCSPISGHRSVSWYQQTPGQGLQFLFEYFSETQRNKGNFPGRFSGRQFSNSRSEMNVSTLELGDSALYLCASRPGALDSGNTIYFGEGSWLTVV.